A single T cell receptor (beta chain) is shown here with its context. Its recognized antigen is unknown. No much larger clone exists at a distance of one base, and base qualities are not known. Compared with germline, V lacks 4 bases and J lacks 4 bases; bases without a gene match: 9. The CDR3 has 16 amino acids, counting the end cysteine and phenylalanine. This entry keeps only the CDR3 DNA: 48 bases, framed from base 1. For CDR1 and CDR2, the germline V gene lists LGHNA and YNFKEQ. The data were obtained in a study of control samples from healthy donors and cancer patients (dated by TCRdb to 2020 to 2022). The library was obtained by the immunoSEQ multiplex PCR assay. Here the immuneACCESS table is served through TCRdb, limited to in-frame sequences with V and J called. Missing clones are a known gap in these copies; in checked studies unresolved V genes cover under half, and the rest lacks a known reason. This sample is represented by 90,000 to 150,000 clones; approximately 90% of them were singletons. The biggest ten clones account for less than 9.5% of the sample.

This receptor was taken from a young woman in good health. The rearranged segments are TRBV4-2 and TRBJ2-3; 9 central bases correspond to TRBD2. Sample: blood. The nucleotides are TGTGCCAGCAGCCCTAAGGGGGCGGGAGGGGCAGATACGCAGTATTTT. Its protein reads: CASSPKGAGGADTQYF.